The clone carrying this T cell receptor beta chain was counted between two and nine times. The antigen is unknown. As previously described, bulk TCR libraries were made using listed TCR primers. MiXCR, applied by TCRdb to the PCR reads, yields one record per CDR3 protein. The sample has a few hundred thousand distinct CDR3 sequences, roughly 24% seen once; the top ten hold 0.74%. These data are taken from a study of molecular identifiers for immune sequencing clone quantification. Points from the study as a whole: Spiked-in Jurkat TCR RNA corresponding to one cell was reported as detectable against approximately 930,000 naive cells. Clones with over 20 RNA copies captured over 99% of effector molecules but under 1% of naive ones.

In germline, CDR1 is SGHRS, CDR2 YFSETQ. The CDR3 extends over 15 amino acids. The ends were cut back, 0 bases at V and 3 bases at J, with 13 bases in the middle. Libraries used roughly 20,000 to 1,100,000 sorted naive CD8 T cells and 10%, 30% or 50% RNA input. This TCR was recovered from a human donor in good health. Some libraries in this study had Jurkat cell RNA spiked in. This chain uses TRBV5-1 with TRBJ2-7; perhaps D is TRBD1 or TRBD2 (6 bases each). Material: naive CD8+ T cells from blood, with Jurkat cell RNA spiked in. The subset is: FACS-sorted CD8+CD4-CCR7+CD45RA+ naive T cells. The CDR3 protein is CASSLVSGADYEQYF. DNA for the CDR3: TGCGCCAGCAGCTTGGTTTCGGGGGCGGACTACGAGCAGTACTTC.